This paragraph covers one T cell receptor beta chain sequence. Its antigen is currently unknown. The J segment lost 6 bases and the V segment lost 3 bases, leaving 6 bases of the junction unmatched. CDR3 length: 15 amino acids. CDR1 is SGHVS and CDR2 is FQNEAQ in the germline V gene. This sample stems from a study of cytomegalovirus exposure and HLA in healthy donors. As for the study in general: Counted in an early data release were about 85 million unique TCRs from HLA-typed donors. Points from the study as a whole: Excluded: some indistinguishable V segments such as TRBV6-2 and TRBV6-3. Associated with cytomegalovirus, according to the listing, were approximately 160 TCR beta chains.

It was healthy bone marrow donors who served as donors. It was with 60 Vbeta and 13 Jbeta primers that the PCR ran. The repertoire was sequenced with immunoSEQ multiplex PCR; TCRdb's copy has only in-frame clones and lacks some. This table has some 150,000 clones, around 83% appearing once. The receptor comes from a middle-aged man in good health and CMV-seropositive. Sequenced material: PBMCs. V gene TRBV7-8 combines with J gene TRBJ2-3; 10 bases match TRBD2. The DNA for the CDR3 is TGTGCCAGCAGCTTCGGGACTAGCGTCCGGGATACGCAGTATTTT. It translates to CASSFGTSVRDTQYF.